The entry that follows covers one T cell receptor (beta chain) sequence. The antigen remains undetermined. PCR involved 60 Vbeta and 13 Jbeta primers. Clones were read by immunoSEQ multiplex PCR, and TCRdb kept only the in-frame ones, dropping some. Seen in this sample are approximately 52,000 clones; the ten most common clones hold 9% to 15%. This sample is part of a study of cytomegalovirus exposure and HLA in healthy donors. Study summary: Within an early data release were roughly 83 million unique TCRs drawn from HLA-typed donors. Study-wide points: Rarity characterized most TCR sequences, yet some public TCRs appeared in many donors.

The sequencing sample was made of PBMCs. This TCR was sampled from a woman aged 55-69 years in good health and CMV-seropositive.

Here the CDR3 reads CAISESPGLNYGYTF. The DNA for the CDR3 is TGTGCCATCAGTGAGTCGCCGGGATTAAACTATGGCTACACCTTC. The V gene is TRBV10-3, the J gene TRBJ1-2; no clear D gene. The V end lost 0 bases, the J end lost 2 bases, and 10 bases lay between the germline ends. Looked up from germline, CDR1 is ENHRY and CDR2 is SYGVKD. The CDR3 is made up of 15 amino acids.